The next 9 T cell receptor beta chains were all read from a single sample in a study of shared clonotypes between healthy human individuals. TCRdb's table, derived via immunoSEQ multiplex PCR, lists solely in-frame clones and lacks some. There are about 1.5 million clones in the sample; 95% to 99% occur only once, and less than 0.55% lies in the top ten. Input material: naive CD4+ T cells sorted from blood. Subset defined: CD45RA+ positively selected. The source of these receptors is a man aged 25-45 years in good health.

The chain links TRBV27 to TRBJ2-7, with 16 bases aligning to TRBD2. Germline V gene data show CDR1 as MNHEY and CDR2 as SMNVEV (reference sequence). This CDR3 is 19 amino acids long. V lost 6 bases to trimming and J lost 7 bases; unmatched junction nucleotides: 18. In nucleotides, the CDR3 is TGTGCCAGCAGCCCTTGGACAGGGGGGACTAGCGGGAGGGCGAGGGAGCAGTACTTC. Its protein product is CASSPWTGGTSGRAREQYF.

This rearrangement joins TRBV29-1 to TRBJ1-1; TRBD1 agrees at 7 bases. CDR1 and CDR2 from the germline V gene are SQVTM and ANQGSEA. The CDR3 length is 13 residues. Unmatched junction bases numbered 5, after V lost 7 bases and J lost 0 bases. CDR3 in DNA: TGCAGCGGGGGACAGTCGTTGAACACTGAAGCTTTCTTT. Its protein is CSGGQSLNTEAFF.

On this clone itself: The same CDR3 can be traced to other DNA sequences in this sample. The chain uses TRBV5-1 and TRBJ2-7, with TRBD2 matching over 14 bases. In germline, CDR1 is SGHRS, CDR2 YFSETQ. The CDR3 has 15 amino acids. Losses at the gene ends were 4 bases for V and 5 bases for J; bases not matched to a gene: 5. CDR3 in DNA: TGCGCCAGCAGCCCAGGGACTAGCGGGAGTAACGAGCAGTACTTC. Its translation: CASSPGTSGSNEQYF. The variable domain in full, completed from reference TRBV5-1 and TRBJ2-7, reads KAGVTQTPRYLIKTRGQQVTLSCSPISGHRSVSWYQQTPGQGLQFLFEYFSETQRNKGNFPGRFSGRQFSNSRSEMNVSTLELGDSALYLCASSPGTSGSNEQYFGPGTRLTVT.

The chain carries TRBV7-8 and TRBJ2-2, with D maybe TRBD2 (6 bases). CDR3 size: 16 residues. V shed 3 bases and J shed 1 base, with 12 bases lying between them. CDR1 and CDR2 (germline): SGHVS, FQNEAQ. The CDR3 region has the DNA TGTGCCAGCAGCTTCTTGACTAGTCGGAACACCGGGGAGCTGTTTTTT. Protein product: CASSFLTSRNTGELFF.

The rearrangement joins TRBV20-1 to TRBJ1-2; D remains unclear. In germline, CDR1 is DFQATT, CDR2 SNEGSKA (reference sequence). The CDR3 is 11 amino acids. V lost 5 bases to trimming and J lost 7 bases, with 11 bases between them. Here the CDR3 DNA reads TGCAGTGCTGTGGTGCGACTTGGCTACACCTTC. This sequence encodes CSAVVRLGYTF.

The V and J genes are TRBV7-3 and TRBJ2-1; 12 nucleotides match TRBD2. V gave up 4 bases and J gave up 7 bases; unmatched junction bases: 5. From germline, CDR1 is SGHTA and CDR2 FQGTGA. This CDR3 spans 15 amino acids. CDR3 residues: CASSWGLAGQNEQFF. CDR3 DNA: TGTGCCAGCAGCTGGGGACTAGCGGGCCAGAATGAGCAGTTCTTC. Drawing the rest from reference TRBV7-3 and TRBJ2-1, the complete variable domain is GAGVSQTPSNKVTEKGKYVELRCDPISGHTALYWYRQSLGQGPEFLIYFQGTGAADDSGLPNDRFFAVRPEGSVSTLKIQRTERGDSAVYLCASSWGLAGQNEQFFGPGTRLTVL.

The chain couples TRBV18 to TRBJ1-1, with 9 bases lining up with TRBD1. With 6 bases clipped from V and 1 base from J, the junction kept 9 bases outside the gene matches. CDR1 is KGHSH and CDR2 is LQKENI in the germline V gene. The CDR3 length is 16 residues. The CDR3 DNA reads as TGTGCCAGCTCGTCGGGACAGGGTCAGCAGAACACTGAAGCTTTCTTT. It codes for CASSSGQGQQNTEAFF. Full variable domain (rest looked up from reference TRBV18 and TRBJ1-1): NAGVMQNPRHLVRRRGQEARLRCSPMKGHSHVYWYRQLPEEGLKFMVYLQKENIIDESGMPKERFSAEFPKEGPSILRIQQVVRGDSAAYFCASSSGQGQQNTEAFFGQGTRLTVV.

The V gene is TRBV29-1, the J gene TRBJ1-2; TRBD1 aligns across 9 bases. V gave up 3 bases and J gave up 8 bases; unmatched junction bases: 19. Germline V gene sequence: CDR1 SQVTM, CDR2 ANQGSEA. This CDR3 contains 17 residues. CDR3 in amino acids: CSVELGNRGLYCTGYTF. Here the CDR3 DNA reads TGCAGCGTTGAGTTGGGAAACAGGGGGCTGTATTGTACGGGCTACACCTTC.

V and J are TRBV5-5 and TRBJ2-3; 14 bases line up with TRBD2. The trim removed 2 bases at V and 0 bases at J, leaving 8 bases unmatched. The CDR3 extends over 19 amino acids. CDR1 is SGHKS, CDR2 YYEKEE, per germline (reference sequence). The CDR3 loop is CASSLGGGLAGGSTDTQYF. As DNA, the CDR3 is TGTGCCAGCAGCTTAGGGGGAGGACTAGCGGGAGGAAGCACAGATACGCAGTATTTT. Filled out from reference TRBV5-5 and TRBJ2-3, the complete variable domain reads DAGVTQSPTHLIKTRGQQVTLRCSPISGHKSVSWYQQVLGQGPQFIFQYYEKEERGRGNFPDRFSARQFPNYSSELNVNALLLGDSALYLCASSLGGGLAGGSTDTQYFGPGTRLTVL.